Presented here are 5 T cell receptor beta chains from one specimen sequenced in a study of early T cells in non-severe SARS-CoV-2 infection. TCRdb used MiXCR to reprocess the 5' RACE reads, holding one entry per CDR3 protein. The repertoire consists of roughly 57,000 distinct CDR3 sequences, with approximately 13% occurring once and the leading ten covering approximately 9.4%. Here the sequenced sample was whole blood, taken at baseline. All receptors come from an adult who was a healthcare worker with PCR-confirmed SARS-CoV-2 infection or an uninfected control (not recorded which).

This clonotype was seen only a few times. The rearrangement links TRBV20-1 to TRBJ2-5; no clear D. V gave up 6 bases and J gave up 5 bases, with 16 bases separating them. Germline V lookup: CDR1 DFQATT, CDR2 SNEGSKA (reference sequence). The CDR3 length is 13 residues. CDR3 sequence (DNA): TGCAGTGCGACGACCGGCCCCTGGGAGACCCAGTACTTC. Translated: CSATTGPWETQYF.

By share, this clonotype ranks as large. The rearrangement uses TRBV19 and TRBJ2-1; D unresolved. This CDR3 spans 18 amino acids. Per the germline V gene, CDR1 is LNHDA and CDR2 is SQIVND (reference sequence). V lost 8 bases and J lost 0, with 23 bases in between. CDR3 region: CASRPEPDQWFSYNEQFF. DNA of the CDR3: TGTGCCAGTCGCCCGGAACCCGACCAGTGGTTCTCCTACAATGAGCAGTTCTTC.

The V call is TRBV7-9, the J call TRBJ2-7; D is uncertain. The V gene lost 0 bases and the J gene lost 2 bases, with 5 bases spanning the gap. This CDR3 is built from 13 residues. Germline CDR1 is SEHNR and CDR2 is FQNEAQ (reference sequence). CDR3: CASSLAGPYEQYF. The CDR3, as DNA: TGTGCCAGCAGCTTAGCAGGACCCTACGAGCAGTACTTC. Together with reference TRBV7-9 and TRBJ2-7, the CDR3 gives the full variable domain: DTGVSQNPRHKITKRGQNVTFRCDPISEHNRLYWYRQTLGQGPEFLTYFQNEAQLEKSRLLSDRFSAERPKGSFSTLEIQRTEQGDSAMYLCASSLAGPYEQYFGPGTRLTVT.

This clonotype has at least ten counts. This rearrangement joins TRBV6-2 or TRBV6-3 to TRBJ1-2; D is undetermined. V was cut by 10 bases and J by 2 bases, with 11 bases left in between. Germline-derived CDR1 and CDR2 are MNHEY and SVGEGT. The CDR3 loop spans 12 amino acids. This CDR3 reads CATTVGNYGYTF. CDR3 sequence (DNA): TGTGCCACCACCGTGGGAAACTATGGCTACACCTTC.

This clonotype appeared a few times. This chain links TRBV13 with TRBJ2-5; D gene unclear. V was shortened by 0 bases and J by 5 bases, with 4 bases between the two germline ends. Germline values: CDR1 PRHDT, CDR2 FYEKMQ (reference sequence). The CDR3 has 12 residues. CDR3 sequence: CASSLGRETQYF. CDR3 nucleotides: TGTGCCAGCAGCTTAGGTCGGGAGACCCAGTACTTC.